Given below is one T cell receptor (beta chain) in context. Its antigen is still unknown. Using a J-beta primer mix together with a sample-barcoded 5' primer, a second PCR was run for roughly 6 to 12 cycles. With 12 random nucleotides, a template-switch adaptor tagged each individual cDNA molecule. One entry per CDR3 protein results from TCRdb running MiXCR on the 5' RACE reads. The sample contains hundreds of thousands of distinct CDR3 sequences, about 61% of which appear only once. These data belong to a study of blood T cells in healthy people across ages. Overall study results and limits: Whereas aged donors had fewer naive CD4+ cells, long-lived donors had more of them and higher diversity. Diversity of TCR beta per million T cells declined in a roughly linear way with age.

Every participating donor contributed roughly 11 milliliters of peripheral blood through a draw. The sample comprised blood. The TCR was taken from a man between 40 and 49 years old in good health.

The CDR3 DNA is TGTGCCAGCGGCCCAGGGCCCCAAGAGACCCAGTACTTC. Residues: CASGPGPQETQYF. V is TRBV3-1 and J is TRBJ2-5; D possibly corresponds to TRBD1 (5 bases). Trimming removed 8 bases from V and 1 base from J, with 11 bases in between. There are 13 residues in the CDR3. The germline V gene has CDR1 LGHDT and CDR2 YNNKEL (reference sequence).